This T cell receptor beta chain was documented in a study of cytomegalovirus exposure and HLA in healthy donors. General study results and limits: Later analysis indicated greater clonal expansion among HLA-associated TCR beta chains than among equally common other chains.

Primers included in the PCR were 60 Vbeta and 13 Jbeta primers. Libraries were prepared by immunoSEQ multiplex PCR; TCRdb keeps only in-frame clonotypes and omits some of them. This repertoire shows 140,000 to 150,000 clones, approximately 78% found once; its top ten account for about 2.9%. Germline V lookup: CDR1 SGHAT, CDR2 FQNNGV. This CDR3 contains 16 residues. The germline V and J ends were trimmed by 2 bases and 2 bases, with 13 bases remaining between them. About this clone itself: Antigen: not known.

The sequence was collected from a female donor in good health and CMV-seronegative. The V and J genes are TRBV11-2 and TRBJ2-1; D is possibly TRBD1 (6 bases). Sequences were obtained from PBMCs. The CDR3 is CASSLTSGVAYNEQFF. CDR3 sequence (DNA): TGTGCCAGCAGCTTAACCTCAGGGGTGGCCTACAATGAGCAGTTCTTC.